A selection of T cell receptor beta chains follows, all from one sample in a study of T cells after yellow fever vaccination. MiXCR, applied by TCRdb to the 5' RACE reads, yields one record per CDR3 protein. This table holds hundreds of thousands of distinct CDR3 sequences, about 12% found once. The sequenced sample was PBMCs, obtained on the day of the yellow fever booster vaccination. These receptors came from a man aged 25-40 years who received the YFV17D yellow fever vaccine. Each CDR3 is given with its conserved first and last residue. The D gene is left open where the match is weak. The size field is filled for only some rows; it gives once, few, many or a size class.

TGCAGTGCTAAGCAGCGGGAGTTACTCTACAATGAGCAGTTCTTC | CSAKQRELLYNEQFF | TRBJ2-1 | few | TRBD2 | TRBV20-1
TGTGCCAGCAGTTACTCGTGGGGCGATGGTGAAAAACTGTTTTTT | CASSYSWGDGEKLFF | TRBJ1-4 | few | - | TRBV6-2/TRBV6-3
TGTGCCAGCAGGAATGGGACTAGCGGGAGGGCGGAGTTCTTC | CASRNGTSGRAEFF | TRBJ2-1 | many | TRBD2 | TRBV7-2
TGCAGTGCTATAACGGGAGGGGCCTCCGGGGAGCTGTTTTTT | CSAITGGASGELFF | TRBJ2-2 | - | TRBD2 | TRBV20-1
TGTGCCAGCAGCTTGGGGGCGGTGGGGAATTCACCCCTCCACTTT | CASSLGAVGNSPLHF | TRBJ1-6 | few | - | TRBV5-6
TGCAGTGCTCACCTAGGACTCGCGGTGGATACGCAGTATTTT | CSAHLGLAVDTQYF | TRBJ2-3 | few | - | TRBV20-1
TGTGCCAGCAGTTTCCGGGACAGGGGGCAAAAACTGTTTTTT | CASSFRDRGQKLFF | TRBJ1-4 | - | TRBD1 | TRBV6-5
TGTGCCAGCAGCTTAGGCGTTGGCGGCGAGCAGTACTTC | CASSLGVGGEQYF | TRBJ2-7 | - | - | TRBV7-2
TGCGCCAGCAGCCCCACGACTAGTCACGCAGTCGTCGAGCAGTACTTC | CASSPTTSHAVVEQYF | TRBJ2-7 | many | - | TRBV5-1
TGTGCCAGCAGCTTAGTATTGGGTACCCAGTACTTC | CASSLVLGTQYF | TRBJ2-5 | - | - | TRBV7-7